This T cell receptor (beta chain) stems from a study of Graves' ophthalmopathy and Graves' hyperthyroidism. In this sample, this clonotype turned up many times. CDR1 is SGHAT and CDR2 is FQNNGV in the germline V gene. The CDR3 runs 15 residues. The trim removed 2 bases at V and 6 bases at J, leaving 8 bases unmatched. Amplified material comprised TCR beta CDR3 regions derived from RNA transcripts. First-round RT-PCR with HTBI primers preceded a second-round multiplex PCR. TCRdb used MiXCR to reprocess the multiplex PCR reads, holding one entry per CDR3 protein. The data contain 350,000 to 400,000 distinct CDR3 sequences, around 19% of them singletons. Pregnancy or lactation, uncontrolled infections and other autoimmune diseases were grounds for excluding patients. Thyroid ultrasound, orbital computed tomography, TRAb, serum thyroxine and clinical symptoms formed the basis of diagnosis.

Sequencing used peripheral blood. The chain is built from TRBV11-2 and TRBJ2-7, with 9 bases that match TRBD1. The source is a woman in her late teens or twenties with Graves' ophthalmopathy. The DNA for the CDR3 is TGTGCCAGCAGCTTAACGACAGGGGGTATCTTCGAGCAGTACTTC. Translated, it gives CASSLTTGGIFEQYF.